A single sample gave rise to the 27 T cell receptor beta chains below, sequenced in a study of cytomegalovirus exposure and HLA in healthy donors. The PCR had 60 Vbeta and 13 Jbeta primers. Sequenced by immunoSEQ multiplex PCR; TCRdb stores in-frame clones only, minus some. Here the sample spans around 170,000 clones, around 85% being singletons. Material for sequencing was PBMCs. Every receptor here comes from a middle-aged man in good health and CMV-seropositive.

The chain is built from TRBV5-1 and TRBJ1-4; D possibly corresponds to TRBD1 (5 bases). The CDR3 loop spans 14 amino acids. The ends were cut back, 4 bases at V and 8 bases at J, with 15 bases in the middle. Germline V gives CDR1 SGHRS, CDR2 YFSETQ. In DNA, the CDR3 is TGCGCCAGCAGCCCCGGGAGGGGAGGGGAAAAACTGTTTTTT. This gives the protein CASSPGRGGEKLFF.

V usage is TRBV5-4 and J usage is TRBJ1-2; D perhaps matches TRBD1 (6 bases). Germline CDR1 is SGHNT and CDR2 is YYREEE (reference sequence). V gave up 4 bases and J gave up 5 bases, with 12 bases separating them. There are 13 residues in the CDR3. DNA for the CDR3: TGTGCCAGCAGCCTTGAACAGGGATATGGCTACACCTTC. Encoded protein: CASSLEQGYGYTF.

V usage is TRBV6-5 and J usage is TRBJ2-5; 7 bases agree with TRBD1. V was clipped by 1 base and J by 5 bases; unmatched bases: 7. Germline CDR1 and CDR2: MNHEY and SVGAGI. The CDR3 is 15 amino acids. The DNA of the CDR3 is TGTGCCAGCAGTTACTTGGGACAGACGGGGGAGACCCAGTACTTC. Its translation is CASSYLGQTGETQYF.

This clone was seen a single time. The gene calls are TRBV9 and TRBJ2-7, with D possibly being TRBD1 (6 bases). CDR1 and CDR2 (germline): SGDLS, YYNGEE. The CDR3 consists of 14 residues. Trimming pared 4 bases from V and 5 bases from J, leaving 16 bases between. CDR3 loop: CASSSHGQGNEQYF. CDR3 sequence (DNA): TGTGCCAGCAGCTCCCATGGGCAGGGGAACGAGCAGTACTTC. Supplemented by reference TRBV9 and TRBJ2-7, the full variable domain reads DSGVTQTPKHLITATGQRVTLRCSPRSGDLSVYWYQQSLDQGLQFLIQYYNGEERAKGNILERFSAQQFPDLHSELNLSSLELGDSALYFCASSSHGQGNEQYFGPGTRLTVT.

This chain connects TRBV14 to TRBJ2-7; maybe TRBD2 (5 bases). The V gene's germline CDR1 is SGHDN and CDR2 FVKESK. V gave up 3 bases and J gave up 7 bases, with 13 bases separating them. This CDR3 spans 13 amino acids. The CDR3 loop reads CASSHRTGNEQYF. The CDR3 DNA sequence: TGTGCCAGCAGCCACCGGACTGGGAATGAGCAGTACTTC.

V gene TRBV28 combines with J gene TRBJ2-7; D is unclear. The V end lost 6 bases, the J end lost 5 bases, and 5 bases lay between the germline ends. Germline-derived CDR1 and CDR2 are MDHEN and SYDVKM. This CDR3 is built from 10 residues. The CDR3 DNA follows: TGTGCCAGCAGACGGGACGAGCAGTACTTC. This gives the protein CASRRDEQYF. The variable domain in full, with the rest retrieved from reference TRBV28 and TRBJ2-7, is DVKVTQSSRYLVKRTGEKVFLECVQDMDHENMFWYRQDPGLGLRLIYFSYDVKMKEKGDIPEGYSVSREKKERFSLILESASTNQTSMYLCASRRDEQYFGPGTRLTVT.

This chain links TRBV27 with TRBJ2-2, with TRBD2 matching over 13 bases. Germline lookup yields CDR1 MNHEY and CDR2 SMNVEV (reference sequence). The CDR3 spans 20 residues. V gave up 7 bases and J gave up 7 bases; unmatched junction bases: 21. In DNA, the CDR3 is TGTGCCAGCACCTCTCTACCGGGACTAGCGGGGACCCTGAGAGGCGGGGAGCTGTTTTTT. Protein product: CASTSLPGLAGTLRGGELFF.

This clone appeared once. The gene calls are TRBV27 and TRBJ2-6; D is unresolved. Germline loops: CDR1 MNHEY, CDR2 SMNVEV (reference sequence). The V end was cut by 4 bases, the J end by 0 bases, with 7 bases between. The length of the CDR3 is 15 residues. CDR3 amino acids: CASSSGVSGANVLTF. Here the CDR3 DNA reads TGTGCCAGCAGTTCAGGTGTCTCTGGGGCCAACGTCCTGACTTTC.

This rearrangement joins TRBV28 to TRBJ2-5, with 8 bases fitting TRBD2. V lost 6 bases and J lost 11; bases outside the gene matches: 14. This CDR3 spans 14 amino acids. CDR1 is MDHEN and CDR2 is SYDVKM in the germline V gene. Here the CDR3 reads CASSDRAGGPGQYF. The CDR3 nucleotides are TGTGCCAGCAGCGATCGGGCGGGGGGCCCCGGGCAGTACTTC.

This clone appeared once. This chain joins TRBV2 and TRBJ1-5; 8 bases align to TRBD1. Germline V CDR1 and CDR2: SNHLY, FYNNEI. V trimming: 6 bases; J trimming: 2 bases; junction bases outside the gene matches: 6. This CDR3 is built from 15 residues. In nucleotides, the CDR3 is TGTGCCAGCAGCCCAGACAGGGGAGGCAATCAGCCCCAGCATTTT. Protein: CASSPDRGGNQPQHF. Filled out from reference TRBV2 and TRBJ1-5, the complete variable domain reads EPEVTQTPSHQVTQMGQEVILRCVPISNHLYFYWYRQILGQKVEFLVSFYNNEISEKSEIFDDQFSVERPDGSNFTLKIRSTKLEDSAMYFCASSPDRGGNQPQHFGDGTRLSIL.

The chain combines TRBV29-1 with TRBJ2-3; maybe TRBD2 (6 bases). Germline assignment: CDR1 SQVTM and CDR2 ANQGSEA. The V and J ends lost 7 bases and 8 bases respectively, with 16 bases between them. The CDR3 covers 12 residues. CDR3 region: CSGGLLGGTQYF. The CDR3 nucleotides read TGCAGCGGGGGACTCCTCGGCGGTACGCAGTATTTT.

This clone came up a few times. This rearrangement joins TRBV5-6 to TRBJ1-3; possibly TRBD1 for D (6 bases). The CDR3 loop spans 15 amino acids. Looked up from germline, CDR1 is SGHDT and CDR2 is YYEEEE. The ends were cut back, 4 bases at V and 4 bases at J, with 15 bases in the middle. The CDR3 loop is CASSPAGAAGNTIYF. CDR3 DNA sequence: TGTGCCAGCAGCCCGGCGGGGGCGGCGGGAAACACCATATATTTT.

There are a few counts of this clone. The chain has TRBV29-1 and TRBJ1-1; D might be TRBD1 (6 bases). This CDR3 contains 13 residues. V lost 8 bases to trimming and J lost 1 base, with 14 bases between them. CDR1 and CDR2 from the germline V gene are SQVTM and ANQGSEA. CDR3 sequence reads: CSLKPGQNTEAFF. DNA for the CDR3: TGCAGCTTAAAGCCGGGACAGAACACTGAAGCTTTCTTT.

The genes are TRBV9 and TRBJ1-6; the D gene is possibly TRBD1 (6 bases). The V end lost 4 bases, the J end lost 6 bases, and 17 bases lay between the germline ends. The CDR3 is 16 amino acids. Germline V gene sequence: CDR1 SGDLS, CDR2 YYNGEE. CDR3: CASSPRSQGLNSPLHF. The CDR3 DNA sequence: TGTGCCAGCAGCCCACGGTCCCAGGGGCTTAATTCACCCCTCCACTTT. The full variable domain, rest sourced from reference TRBV9 and TRBJ1-6, is DSGVTQTPKHLITATGQRVTLRCSPRSGDLSVYWYQQSLDQGLQFLIQYYNGEERAKGNILERFSAQQFPDLHSELNLSSLELGDSALYFCASSPRSQGLNSPLHFGNGTRLTVT.

The chain is built from TRBV2 and TRBJ2-5, with 12 bases fitting TRBD1. The CDR3 has 16 amino acids. V lost 5 bases, J lost 7 bases, and 11 bases stayed unmatched. Germline V lookup: CDR1 SNHLY, CDR2 FYNNEI. This chain's CDR3 is CASSPLGTGGLGTQYF. The DNA of the CDR3 is TGTGCCAGCAGTCCTCTCGGGACAGGGGGCTTGGGGACCCAGTACTTC.

The chain has TRBV19 and TRBJ2-3; perhaps TRBD1 as D (6 bases). CDR3 length: 16 residues. V lost 5 bases and J lost 4, with 19 bases in between. Germline CDR1 reads LNHDA; CDR2 reads SQIVND (reference sequence). CDR3 in amino acids: CASSWWGPKVADTQYF. CDR3 nucleotides: TGTGCCAGTAGTTGGTGGGGGCCGAAGGTCGCAGATACGCAGTATTTT.

This chain joins TRBV28 and TRBJ1-1, with D tentatively TRBD1 (6 bases). The CDR3 loop spans 14 amino acids. Per the germline V gene, CDR1 is MDHEN and CDR2 is SYDVKM. The V end lost 2 bases, the J end lost 5 bases, and 12 bases lay between the germline ends. In nucleotides, the CDR3 is TGTGCCAGCAGTTTACTTTTAAGGGGGACTGAAGCTTTCTTT. Its protein product is CASSLLLRGTEAFF. Based on the CDR3 plus reference TRBV28 and TRBJ1-1, the full variable domain is DVKVTQSSRYLVKRTGEKVFLECVQDMDHENMFWYRQDPGLGLRLIYFSYDVKMKEKGDIPEGYSVSREKKERFSLILESASTNQTSMYLCASSLLLRGTEAFFGQGTRLTVV.

This chain joins TRBV19 and TRBJ1-6; perhaps TRBD1 as D (6 bases). Germline-derived CDR1 and CDR2 are LNHDA and SQIVND (reference sequence). Between the trimmed V and J ends, which lost 5 bases and 5 bases, there was a span of 10 bases. The CDR3 consists of 14 residues. The CDR3 protein is CASSLGQDNSPLHF. For the CDR3, the DNA is TGTGCCAGTAGTCTGGGACAAGATAATTCACCCCTCCACTTT.

V usage is TRBV19 and J usage is TRBJ2-5; 10 positions match TRBD2. Germline V gene data show CDR1 as LNHDA and CDR2 as SQIVND (reference sequence). The CDR3 length is 13 residues. Germline trimming cut 8 bases from V and 4 bases from J; bases unmatched to any gene: 4. The CDR3 reads CASALAGVETQYF. As DNA, the CDR3 is TGTGCCAGTGCCCTAGCGGGGGTAGAGACCCAGTACTTC.

The chain links TRBV2 to TRBJ2-5; D might be TRBD2 (7 bases). Between the trimmed V and J ends, which lost 7 bases and 1 base, there was a span of 16 bases. The CDR3 is 15 amino acids. Germline CDR1 and CDR2: SNHLY and FYNNEI. The CDR3 DNA sequence: TGTGCCAGCACCCAGGGGCGGGGGACCCAAGAGACCCAGTACTTC. It is translated as CASTQGRGTQETQYF.

The rearrangement joins TRBV9 to TRBJ2-3; unclear D gene. Per germline, CDR1 SGDLS and CDR2 YYNGEE. This CDR3 region has 13 residues. The V end lost 0 bases, the J end lost 4 bases, and 6 bases lay between the germline ends. CDR3 protein: CASSVATADTQYF. The CDR3, as DNA: TGTGCCAGCAGCGTAGCTACGGCAGATACGCAGTATTTT.

The chain uses TRBV29-1 and TRBJ2-3; 8 nucleotides agree with TRBD2. The germline V gene has CDR1 SQVTM and CDR2 ANQGSEA. The CDR3 sequence is 17 residues long. J lost 0 bases, V lost 5 bases, and 13 bases had no gene match. The CDR3 loop reads CSVTHWTSQTSTDTQYF. The CDR3 DNA reads TGCAGCGTTACCCATTGGACTAGCCAAACTAGCACAGATACGCAGTATTTT.

The chain employs TRBV28 and TRBJ2-7; possibly TRBD2 for D (5 bases). Germline loops: CDR1 MDHEN, CDR2 SYDVKM. This CDR3 contains 12 residues. Trimming shortened V by 8 bases and J by 2 bases, and 10 bases separated the two germline ends. The CDR3 sequence: CASGWGAYEQYF. The CDR3 DNA sequence: TGTGCCAGCGGTTGGGGAGCCTACGAGCAGTACTTC.

This clone was counted between two and nine times. The chain is built from TRBV5-6 and TRBJ1-2, with 8 bases aligning to TRBD1. After removal of 2 bases from V and 4 bases from J, the junction contained 4 bases not matched to a gene. This CDR3 is 14 amino acids long. The germline V gene encodes CDR1 SGHDT and CDR2 YYEEEE. The CDR3 DNA sequence: TGTGCCAGCAGCTTTCAGGGACAGGCCTATGGCTACACCTTC. Encoded protein: CASSFQGQAYGYTF.

The chain recombines TRBV6-5 with TRBJ2-7; weak D call: TRBD2 (6 bases). Germline V CDR1 and CDR2: MNHEY, SVGAGI. V gave up 3 bases and J gave up 2 bases, with 11 bases separating them. The CDR3 spans 14 residues. This CDR3 reads CASSYGGIAYEQYF. CDR3 DNA: TGTGCCAGCAGTTATGGGGGGATAGCCTACGAGCAGTACTTC.

The chain joins TRBV2 to TRBJ2-7; 7 bases map to TRBD1. Germline V gives CDR1 SNHLY, CDR2 FYNNEI. The CDR3 has 14 residues. Trimming at V came to 5 bases and at J to 0 bases, leaving 4 bases not matched to a gene. The CDR3 DNA is TGTGCCAGCAGTCCCGACAGGGCCTCCTACGAGCAGTACTTC. The encoded protein is CASSPDRASYEQYF.

The chain has TRBV11-3 and TRBJ2-5; possible D gene TRBD1, 5 bases. CDR3 length equals 13 residues. Germline V gene data show CDR1 as SGHNT and CDR2 as YENEEA. Trimming shortened V by 2 bases and J by 4 bases, and 8 bases separated the two germline ends. CDR3 bases: TGTGCCAGCAGCTTAACCCAGGGAGAGACCCAGTACTTC. This codes for CASSLTQGETQYF.